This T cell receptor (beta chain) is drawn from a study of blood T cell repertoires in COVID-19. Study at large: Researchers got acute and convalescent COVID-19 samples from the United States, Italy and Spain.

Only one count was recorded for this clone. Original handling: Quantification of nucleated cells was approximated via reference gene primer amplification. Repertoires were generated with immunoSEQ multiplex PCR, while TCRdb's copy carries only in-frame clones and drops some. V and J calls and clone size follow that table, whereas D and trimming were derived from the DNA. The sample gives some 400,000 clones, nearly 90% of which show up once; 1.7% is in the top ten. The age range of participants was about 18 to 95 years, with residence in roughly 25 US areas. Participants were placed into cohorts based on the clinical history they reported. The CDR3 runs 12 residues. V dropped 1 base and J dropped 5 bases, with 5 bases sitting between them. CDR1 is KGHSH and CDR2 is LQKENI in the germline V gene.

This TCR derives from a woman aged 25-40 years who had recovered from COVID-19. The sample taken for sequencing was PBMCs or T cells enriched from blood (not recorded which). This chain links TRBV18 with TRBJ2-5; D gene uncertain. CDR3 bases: TGTGCCAGCTCACCACTTCCGGAGACCCAGTACTTC. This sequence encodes CASSPLPETQYF.